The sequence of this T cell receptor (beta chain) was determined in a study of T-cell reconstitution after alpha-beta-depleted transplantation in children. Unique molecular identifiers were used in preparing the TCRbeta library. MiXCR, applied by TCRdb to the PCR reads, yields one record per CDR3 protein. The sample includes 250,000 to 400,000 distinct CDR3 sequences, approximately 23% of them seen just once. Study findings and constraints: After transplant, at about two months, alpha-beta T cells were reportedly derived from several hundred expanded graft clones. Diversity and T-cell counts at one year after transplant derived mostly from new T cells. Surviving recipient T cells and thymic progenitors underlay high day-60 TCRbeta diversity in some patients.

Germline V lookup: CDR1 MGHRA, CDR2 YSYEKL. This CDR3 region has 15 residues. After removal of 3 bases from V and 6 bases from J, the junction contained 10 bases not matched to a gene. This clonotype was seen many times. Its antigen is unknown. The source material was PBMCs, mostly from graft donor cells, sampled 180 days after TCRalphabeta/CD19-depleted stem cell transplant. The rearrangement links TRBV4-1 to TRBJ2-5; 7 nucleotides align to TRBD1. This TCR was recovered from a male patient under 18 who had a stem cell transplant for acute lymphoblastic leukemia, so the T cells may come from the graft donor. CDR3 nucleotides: TGCGCCAGCAGCCAGCTTGCGACAGGGCTGAAGACCCAGTACTTC. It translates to CASSQLATGLKTQYF.